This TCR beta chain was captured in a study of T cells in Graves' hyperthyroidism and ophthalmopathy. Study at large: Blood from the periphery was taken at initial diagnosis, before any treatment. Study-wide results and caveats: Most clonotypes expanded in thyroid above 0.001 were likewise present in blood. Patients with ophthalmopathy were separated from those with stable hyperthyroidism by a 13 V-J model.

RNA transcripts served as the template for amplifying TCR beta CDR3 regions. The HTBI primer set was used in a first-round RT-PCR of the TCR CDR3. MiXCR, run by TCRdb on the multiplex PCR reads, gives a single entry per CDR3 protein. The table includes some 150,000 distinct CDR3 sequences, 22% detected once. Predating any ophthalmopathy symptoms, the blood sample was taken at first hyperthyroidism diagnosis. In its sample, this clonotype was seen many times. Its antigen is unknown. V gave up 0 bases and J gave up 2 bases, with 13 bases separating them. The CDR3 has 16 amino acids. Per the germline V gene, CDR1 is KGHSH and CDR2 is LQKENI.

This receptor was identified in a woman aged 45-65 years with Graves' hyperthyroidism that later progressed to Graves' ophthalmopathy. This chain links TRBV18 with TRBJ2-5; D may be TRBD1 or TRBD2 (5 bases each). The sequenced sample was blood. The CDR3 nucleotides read TGTGCCAGCTCACCACCGCCGGGACGCAAGCAAGAGACCCAGTACTTC. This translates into CASSPPPGRKQETQYF.